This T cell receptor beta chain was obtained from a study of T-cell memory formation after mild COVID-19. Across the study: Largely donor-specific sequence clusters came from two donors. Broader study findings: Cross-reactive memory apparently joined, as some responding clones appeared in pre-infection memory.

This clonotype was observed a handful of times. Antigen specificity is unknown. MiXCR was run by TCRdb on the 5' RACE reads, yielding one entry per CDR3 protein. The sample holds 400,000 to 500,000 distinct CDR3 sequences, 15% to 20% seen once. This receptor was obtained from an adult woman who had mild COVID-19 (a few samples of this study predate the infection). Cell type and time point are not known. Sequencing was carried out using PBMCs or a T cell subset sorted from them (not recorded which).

CDR3 amino acids: CASSSTGFDTDTQYF. The CDR3 region has the DNA TGTGCCAGCAGCTCTACAGGGTTTGATACAGATACGCAGTATTTT. The rearrangement uses TRBV7-2 and TRBJ2-3; possible D gene TRBD1, 6 bases. V was trimmed by 4 bases and J by 3 bases, leaving 14 bases between them. CDR1 is SGHTA and CDR2 is FQGNSA in the germline V gene. The CDR3 is 15 amino acids. Together with reference TRBV7-2 and TRBJ2-3, the CDR3 gives the full variable domain: GAGVSQSPSNKVTEKGKDVELRCDPISGHTALYWYRQSLGQGLEFLIYFQGNSAPDKSGLPSDRFSAERTGGSVSTLTIQRTQQEDSAVYLCASSSTGFDTDTQYFGPGTRLTVL.